The rows below give T cell receptor beta chains drawn from one sample of a study of blood T cell repertoires in COVID-19. The assay was immunoSEQ multiplex PCR, and TCRdb's table has in-frame clones only and misses some. The sample shows more than 50,000 clones, 75% to 85% of them seen only once. Material: peripheral blood. Receptor source: a human donor in a cohort sampled during active COVID-19. The CDR3 runs from the conserved cysteine through the conserved F or W. The D gene is left open where the match is weak.

d_gene: NA
j_gene: TRBJ1-5
v_gene: TRBV2
CDR3aa: CASRIGGNQPQHF
CDR3nt: TGTGCCAGCAGAATCGGGGGCAATCAGCCCCAGCATTTT

d_gene: NA
j_gene: TRBJ1-1
v_gene: TRBV6-5
CDR3aa: CASRDYGTEAFF
CDR3nt: TGTGCCAGCAGGGACTATGGCACTGAAGCTTTCTTT

d_gene: NA
j_gene: TRBJ1-4
v_gene: TRBV3-1/TRBV3-2
CDR3aa: CASSQASRGGKLFF
CDR3nt: TGTGCCAGCAGCCAAGCATCTCGGGGAGGGAAACTGTTTTTT

d_gene: NA
j_gene: TRBJ1-1
v_gene: TRBV20-1
CDR3aa: CSASSPGRRNTEAFF
CDR3nt: TGCAGTGCTAGTAGCCCAGGTAGAAGGAACACTGAAGCTTTCTTT

d_gene: NA
j_gene: TRBJ2-1
v_gene: TRBV11-2
CDR3aa: CASSGGLRISSYNEQFF
CDR3nt: TGTGCCAGCAGCGGAGGACTGCGTATAAGCTCCTACAATGAGCAGTTCTTC

d_gene: TRBD1
j_gene: TRBJ1-2
v_gene: TRBV5-6
CDR3aa: CASSLRAGGMGYTF
CDR3nt: TGTGCCAGCAGCTTGAGGGCAGGGGGCATGGGCTACACCTTC

d_gene: TRBD1
j_gene: TRBJ1-2
v_gene: TRBV27
CDR3aa: CASSLDRAYGYTF
CDR3nt: TGTGCCAGCAGTTTAGACAGGGCCTATGGCTACACCTTC

d_gene: NA
j_gene: TRBJ2-5
v_gene: TRBV11-1
CDR3aa: CASSLRSETQYF
CDR3nt: TGTGCCAGCAGCTTACGTTCGGAGACCCAGTACTTC

d_gene: NA
j_gene: TRBJ1-4
v_gene: TRBV5-1
CDR3aa: CASSYGGRVIETNEKLFF
CDR3nt: TGCGCCAGCAGCTACGGTGGCAGGGTCATTGAAACTAATGAAAAACTGTTTTTT

d_gene: NA
j_gene: TRBJ2-1
v_gene: TRBV7-2
CDR3aa: CASSFPGLYNEQFF
CDR3nt: TGTGCCAGCAGCTTTCCGGGACTGTACAATGAGCAGTTCTTC

d_gene: NA
j_gene: TRBJ1-1
v_gene: TRBV4-1
CDR3aa: CASSQETGWRVFF
CDR3nt: TGCGCCAGCAGCCAAGAGACCGGTTGGAGGGTTTTCTTT

d_gene: TRBD1
j_gene: TRBJ1-2
v_gene: TRBV11-2
CDR3aa: CASTLDRGTLGGYGYTF
CDR3nt: TGTGCCAGCACCCTGGACAGGGGAACGCTTGGGGGGTATGGCTACACCTTC